A selection of T cell receptor beta chains follows, all from one sample in a study of STAT3 mutations in large granular lymphocyte leukemia. Sequenced by immunoSEQ multiplex PCR; TCRdb stores in-frame clones only, minus some. This sample has several thousand clones; roughly 89% occur once, and the top ten carry roughly four fifths. Source material: peripheral blood mononuclear cells. These receptors were obtained from a man older than 75 with T-cell large granular lymphocyte leukemia. Some clones in this sample may be carry-over from other donors' samples. The CDR3 runs from the conserved cysteine through the conserved F or W. D genes are given only for firm matches. Clone size is not always given. Where it is, it says once, few, many or a class for expanded clones.

v_gene	d_gene	j_gene	abundance	CDR3nt	CDR3aa
TRBV5-6	TRBD1	TRBJ1-2	.	TGTGCCAGCAGCCCCCCCGGGACAGGGCAACTCTTGGCGACCTTC	CASSPPGTGQLLATF
TRBV5-4	TRBD2	TRBJ2-7	.	TGTGCCAGCAGCCTGGGACTAGCCTCCTACGAGCAGTACTTC	CASSLGLASYEQYF
TRBV5-1	TRBD2	TRBJ2-3	.	TGCGCCAGCAGCGAAGGACTAGCGGGCTCCGCCCGAGATACGCAGTATTTT	CASSEGLAGSARDTQYF
TRBV4-2	.	TRBJ2-7	.	TGTGCCAGCAGCCTGGAGTTTTTGGGTGCCTACGAGCAGTACTTC	CASSLEFLGAYEQYF
TRBV5-1	TRBD1	TRBJ1-2	.	TGCGCCAGCAGCTTAGGGACAGGAGCTAACTATGGCTACACCTTC	CASSLGTGANYGYTF
TRBV7-9	.	TRBJ2-3	.	TGTGCCAGCAGCTTATACTGGACTACAACGAACACAGATACGCAGTATTTT	CASSLYWTTTNTDTQYF
TRBV7-3	.	TRBJ2-7	.	TGTGCCAGCAGCTTAACTATCGGAGACTACGAGCAGTACTTC	CASSLTIGDYEQYF
TRBV5-6	TRBD1	TRBJ2-7	.	TGTGCCAGCAGCCCAGGACAGGCAAGGGGGGAGCAGTACTTC	CASSPGQARGEQYF
TRBV10-3	TRBD2	TRBJ2-5	once	TGTGCCGCCAGGGGCGGGACTAGCGGGGAGACCCAGTACTTC	CAARGGTSGETQYF
TRBV5-4	.	TRBJ2-7	.	TGTGCCAGCAGCTTCCCTTCGGGACAAGGGGCGGACGAGCAGTACTTC	CASSFPSGQGADEQYF
TRBV5-1	.	TRBJ2-7	.	TGCGCCAGCAGCTTGGGCGGCGTTGGGGACGAGCAGTACTTC	CASSLGGVGDEQYF
TRBV15	.	TRBJ1-5	once	TGTGCCACCAGCAGGGATACGAAACCCCAGCATTTT	CATSRDTKPQHF
TRBV4-1	.	TRBJ1-5	.	TGCGCCAGCAGCCCTATCTTGGGCAATCAGCCCCAGCATTTT	CASSPILGNQPQHF
TRBV6-1	.	TRBJ2-7	.	TGTGCCAGCAGTGTCTCCCCCGCACCCCCCTACGAGCAGTACTTC	CASSVSPAPPYEQYF
TRBV4-3	.	TRBJ1-2	once	TGCGCCAGCAGCCAGGACAGACCGTCCTTCTATGGTAGCTACACCTTC	CASSQDRPSFYGSYTF
TRBV28	.	TRBJ1-6	few	TGTGCCAGCTGCCTCCTGGGATCACCCCTCCACTTT	CASCLLGSPLHF
TRBV27	.	TRBJ1-4	.	TGTGCCAGCAGTTTATCTACCAGGGGAAATGAAAAACTGTTTTTT	CASSLSTRGNEKLFF
TRBV19	.	TRBJ1-4	.	TGTGCCAGTAGTCGTGGGGGGCTAACTAATGAAAAACTGTTTTTT	CASSRGGLTNEKLFF